This T cell receptor beta chain was identified during a study of prognosis after radiotherapy for stage I lung cancer. Study in general: Enrolled patients (roughly 13 men, 5 or 6 women) had a median age of roughly 74 years and an age range of roughly 50 to 85 years.

This clonotype has ten or more counts. A read error may explain this, as a much larger clone is one base away. The genomic DNA TCR beta CDR3 region underwent two rounds of multiplex PCR. Used in first-round PCR were primers specific to each TRBV and TRBJ gene. TCRdb reprocessed the multiplex PCR reads with MiXCR, giving one entry per CDR3 protein. The profile shows over 15,000 distinct CDR3 sequences, around 30% of them singletons. CDR1 and CDR2 from the germline V gene are LNHDA and SQIVND (reference sequence). The CDR3 consists of 13 residues. V and J are TRBV19 and TRBJ1-2; unclear D gene. The TCR sequence derives from a donor of 50 years or more with non-small cell lung cancer. Sequenced material: PBMCs, taken before or after stereotactic body radiation therapy (not recorded which). The CDR3 bases are TGTACCAGTAGTCCCCCCTTCCCCGCGAGTTACACCTTC. Its protein product is CTSSPPFPASYTF. The full variable domain, rest sourced from reference TRBV19 and TRBJ1-2, is DGGITQSPKYLFRKEGQNVTLSCEQNLNHDAMYWYRQDPGQGLRLIYYSQIVNDFQKGDIAEGYSVSREKKESFPLTVTSAQKNPTAFYLCTSSPPFPASYTFGSGTRLTVV.